This T cell receptor beta chain was documented in a study of response to subunit inactivated influenza vaccine. The CDR3 length is 15 residues. Trimming took 6 bases from V and 0 from J, leaving 13 bases between them. Germline CDR1 reads LNHDA; CDR2 reads SQIVND (reference sequence). Study conclusions and caveats: Researchers suggested that each seasonal influenza vaccination recruits few new T cells.

Comments on this clonotype: What it binds is not known.

A single record per CDR3 protein comes from TCRdb applying MiXCR to the RT-PCR reads. The sample lists 800,000 to 1,000,000 distinct CDR3 sequences; approximately 22% were seen once. The rearrangement joins TRBV19 to TRBJ2-3, with D possibly being TRBD2 (5 bases). The sample in question was PBMCs from blood, obtained around 5 days after vaccination. The TCR sequence derives from a man aged 45 to 65 who received an inactivated influenza vaccine. The CDR3 DNA reads as TGTGCCAGTAGGACTAATAGTTGGAGCACAGATACGCAGTATTTT. Encoded protein: CASRTNSWSTDTQYF.